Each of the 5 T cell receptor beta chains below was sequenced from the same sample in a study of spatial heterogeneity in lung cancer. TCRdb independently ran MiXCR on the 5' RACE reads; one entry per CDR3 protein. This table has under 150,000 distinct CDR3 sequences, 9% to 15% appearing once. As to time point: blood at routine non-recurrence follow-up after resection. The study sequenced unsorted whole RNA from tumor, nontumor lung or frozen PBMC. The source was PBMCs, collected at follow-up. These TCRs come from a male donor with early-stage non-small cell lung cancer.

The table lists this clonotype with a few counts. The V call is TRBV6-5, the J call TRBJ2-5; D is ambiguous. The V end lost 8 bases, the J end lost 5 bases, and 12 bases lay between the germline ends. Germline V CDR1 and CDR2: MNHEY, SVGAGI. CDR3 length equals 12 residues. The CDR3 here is CASRSRSETQYF. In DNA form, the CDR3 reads TGTGCCAGCCGGAGCCGGTCGGAGACCCAGTACTTC.

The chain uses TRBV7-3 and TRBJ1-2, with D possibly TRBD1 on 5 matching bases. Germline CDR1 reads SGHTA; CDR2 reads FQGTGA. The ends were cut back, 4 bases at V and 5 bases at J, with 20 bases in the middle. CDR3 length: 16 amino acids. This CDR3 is CASSSQGPGREYGYTF. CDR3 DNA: TGTGCCAGCAGCTCTCAAGGGCCAGGGAGGGAATATGGCTACACCTTC.

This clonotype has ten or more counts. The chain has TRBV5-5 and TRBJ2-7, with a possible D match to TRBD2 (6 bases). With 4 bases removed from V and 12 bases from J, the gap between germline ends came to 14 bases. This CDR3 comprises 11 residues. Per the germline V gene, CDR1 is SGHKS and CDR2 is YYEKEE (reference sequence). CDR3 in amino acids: CASSRARESYF. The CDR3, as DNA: TGTGCCAGCAGCCGCGCCCGGGAGTCGTACTTC.

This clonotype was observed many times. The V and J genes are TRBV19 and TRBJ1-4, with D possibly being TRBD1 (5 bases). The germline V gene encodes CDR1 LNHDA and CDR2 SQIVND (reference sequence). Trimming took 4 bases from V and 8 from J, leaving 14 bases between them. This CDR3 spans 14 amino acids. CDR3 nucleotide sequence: TGTGCCAGTAGTAATAGGCAGGGCGGAGAAAAACTGTTTTTT. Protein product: CASSNRQGGEKLFF.

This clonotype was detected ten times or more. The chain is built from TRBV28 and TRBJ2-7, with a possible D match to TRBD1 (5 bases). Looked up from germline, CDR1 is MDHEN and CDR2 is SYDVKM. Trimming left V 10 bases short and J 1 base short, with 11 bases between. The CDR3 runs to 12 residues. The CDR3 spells CATDDSSYEQYF. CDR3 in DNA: TGTGCCACCGACGACAGTTCCTACGAGCAGTACTTC.